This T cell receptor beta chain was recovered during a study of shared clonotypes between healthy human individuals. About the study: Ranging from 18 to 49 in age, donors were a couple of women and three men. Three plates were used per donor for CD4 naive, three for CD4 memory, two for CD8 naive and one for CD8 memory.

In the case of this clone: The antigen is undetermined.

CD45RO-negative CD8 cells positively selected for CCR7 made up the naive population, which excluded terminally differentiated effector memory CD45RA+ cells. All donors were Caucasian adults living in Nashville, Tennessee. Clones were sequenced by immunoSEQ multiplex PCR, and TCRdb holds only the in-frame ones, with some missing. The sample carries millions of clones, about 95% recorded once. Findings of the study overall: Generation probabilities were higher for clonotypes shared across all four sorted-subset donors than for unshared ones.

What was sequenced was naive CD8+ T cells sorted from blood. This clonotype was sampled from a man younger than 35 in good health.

CDR3 sequence reads: CASSFIGGSPLHF. The CDR3, as DNA: TGTGCCAGCAGTTTTATAGGGGGGTCACCCCTCCACTTT. This sequence joins TRBV28 and TRBJ1-6; D perhaps matches TRBD1 (6 bases). CDR3 length: 13 amino acids. Germline CDR1 and CDR2: MDHEN and SYDVKM. V gave up 3 bases and J gave up 10 bases, with 10 bases separating them.